A single sample is the source of the 20 T cell receptor beta chains below, sequenced in a study of T cells in localized non-small cell lung cancer. TCRdb's table, derived via immunoSEQ multiplex PCR, lists solely in-frame clones and lacks some. The table has more than 20,000 clones, 85% to 90% seen once; the top ten hold around a sixth. The specimen comprised PBMCs, sampled before any cancer treatment. Receptors were obtained from a woman aged 35 to 70 with stage II squamous cell lung carcinoma.

The V call is TRBV7-3, the J call TRBJ2-3, with 11 positions matching TRBD2. This CDR3 contains 17 residues. Losses at the gene ends were 4 bases for V and 0 bases for J; bases not matched to a gene: 6. Germline loops: CDR1 SGHTA, CDR2 FQGTGA. The CDR3 reads CASSSGTSGGSTDTQYF. As DNA, the CDR3 is TGTGCCAGCAGCTCCGGGACTAGCGGAGGGAGCACAGATACGCAGTATTTT.

The chain recombines TRBV11-2 with TRBJ2-3, with 12 bases fitting TRBD2. In germline, CDR1 is SGHAT, CDR2 FQNNGV. The CDR3 has 16 residues. V gave up 4 bases and J gave up 6 bases; unmatched junction bases: 8. CDR3 amino acids: CASSSGLAGSWDTQYF. The CDR3 nucleotides read TGTGCCAGCAGCTCGGGACTAGCGGGTTCATGGGATACGCAGTATTTT.

This rearrangement joins TRBV11-2 to TRBJ2-1; 10 bases are a match to TRBD2. This CDR3 is built from 14 residues. Germline V gives CDR1 SGHAT, CDR2 FQNNGV. V dropped 5 bases and J dropped 7; count of bases not matched to a gene: 5. The CDR3 bases are TGTGCCAGCAGCGCCGGGACTAGCGTTAATGAGCAGTTCTTC. Encoded protein: CASSAGTSVNEQFF.

V and J are TRBV10-2 and TRBJ1-4; no reliable D call. Trimming pared 2 bases from V and 11 bases from J, leaving 6 bases between. The CDR3 totals 11 residues. The V gene's germline CDR1 is WSHSY and CDR2 SAAADI. This CDR3 reads CASSEESKLFF. The CDR3 DNA follows: TGCGCCAGCAGTGAGGAGAGCAAACTGTTTTTT.

V gene TRBV29-1 combines with J gene TRBJ2-1; 8 bases agree with TRBD1. In germline, CDR1 is SQVTM, CDR2 ANQGSEA. V dropped 7 bases and J dropped 8; count of bases not matched to a gene: 10. This CDR3 has 13 amino acids. This CDR3 is CSGDAGGGYEQFF. In DNA, the CDR3 is TGCAGCGGCGATGCAGGGGGCGGGTATGAGCAGTTCTTC.

The chain combines TRBV9 with TRBJ2-1; TRBD2 might be the D (6 bases). Germline loops: CDR1 SGDLS, CDR2 YYNGEE. The length of the CDR3 is 15 residues. Between the trimmed V and J ends, which lost 0 bases and 5 bases, there was a span of 12 bases. CDR3 region: CASSVDSGSHNEQFF. The CDR3 bases are TGTGCCAGCAGCGTAGACTCCGGGAGCCACAATGAGCAGTTCTTC.

The CDR3 spells CARGTENIQYF. CDR3 coding DNA: TGTGCCAGGGGTACAGAGAACATTCAGTACTTC. This chain links TRBV19 with TRBJ2-4; D ambiguous. The CDR3 consists of 11 residues. CDR1 and CDR2 from the germline V gene are LNHDA and SQIVND (reference sequence). Between the trimmed V and J ends, which lost 9 bases and 7 bases, there was a span of 10 bases.

This chain joins TRBV11-3 and TRBJ2-1, with 13 bases aligning to TRBD2. Germline V CDR1 and CDR2: SGHNT, YENEEA. Germline trimming cut 2 bases from V and 11 bases from J; bases unmatched to any gene: 6. The CDR3 totals 15 residues. This CDR3 reads CASSLRGTSGNQQFF. The CDR3 DNA follows: TGTGCCAGCAGCTTAAGGGGGACTAGCGGGAACCAGCAGTTCTTC.

J is TRBJ2-7 and V is TRBV5-1, with TRBD1 identical over 8 bases. In germline, CDR1 is SGHRS, CDR2 YFSETQ. The V segment lost 2 bases and the J segment 5 bases; nucleotides outside the gene matches: 12. CDR3 length equals 16 residues. The CDR3 sequence is CASSFYLGQGSDEQYF. CDR3 bases: TGCGCCAGCAGCTTCTACCTCGGACAGGGAAGCGACGAGCAGTACTTC.

The chain carries TRBV19 and TRBJ1-4, with unresolved D. In germline, CDR1 is LNHDA, CDR2 SQIVND (reference sequence). This CDR3 is 15 amino acids long. V was trimmed by 2 bases and J by 5 bases, leaving 12 bases between them. The CDR3 DNA sequence: TGTGCCAGTAGTATACAGCGGTTACGGAATGAAAAACTGTTTTTT. Protein: CASSIQRLRNEKLFF.

The chain employs TRBV19 and TRBJ2-3; 8 bases map to TRBD2. CDR3 size: 18 residues. The V gene's germline CDR1 is LNHDA and CDR2 SQIVND (reference sequence). V trimming: 0 bases; J trimming: 0 bases; junction bases outside the gene matches: 8. Here the CDR3 DNA reads TGTGCCAGTAGTATAGAAATAGCGGGGCAATCTAGCACAGATACGCAGTATTTT. Protein sequence: CASSIEIAGQSSTDTQYF.

The CDR3 region is CASSVDKGTETQYF. The CDR3 bases are TGTGCCAGCAGCGTTGATAAAGGGACAGAGACCCAGTACTTC. V is TRBV7-2 and J is TRBJ2-5, with D perhaps assigned TRBD1 or TRBD2 (5 bases each). The CDR3 is 14 amino acids. V lost 5 bases and J lost 4, with 14 bases in between. Germline CDR1 reads SGHTA; CDR2 reads FQGNSA.

The gene calls are TRBV5-4 and TRBJ2-1; 12 nucleotides agree with TRBD2. The trim removed 4 bases at V and 4 bases at J, leaving 3 bases unmatched. The CDR3 is made up of 15 amino acids. CDR1 is SGHNT, CDR2 YYREEE, per germline (reference sequence). CDR3 bases: TGTGCCAGCAGCCCCGGGACTAGCGGGTACAATGAGCAGTTCTTC. Its translation is CASSPGTSGYNEQFF.

The CDR3 coding sequence is TGTGCCAGCAGCGGAGGGAGTACGGGAAACACCGGGGAGCTGTTTTTT. This sequence encodes CASSGGSTGNTGELFF. This chain joins TRBV9 and TRBJ2-2; TRBD2 might be the D (5 bases). Germline loops: CDR1 SGDLS, CDR2 YYNGEE. This CDR3 has 16 residues. Trimming removed 3 bases from V and 2 bases from J, with 14 bases in between.

The J gene is TRBJ2-2, the V gene TRBV19, with D tentatively TRBD1 or TRBD2 (5 bases each). The CDR3 sequence is 15 residues long. Trimming stripped 3 bases from V and 1 base from J, with 9 bases between. Germline V gene lookup returns CDR1 LNHDA and CDR2 SQIVND (reference sequence). CDR3 residues: CASSIGAGNTGELFF. The CDR3 DNA reads TGTGCCAGTAGTATCGGGGCGGGGAACACCGGGGAGCTGTTTTTT.

This clone was recorded a few times. V usage is TRBV6-6 and J usage is TRBJ1-6; TRBD1 matches at 8 bases. CDR1 MNHNY and CDR2 SVGAGI come from the germline V gene (reference sequence). Losses at the gene ends were 6 bases for V and 9 bases for J; bases not matched to a gene: 10. The CDR3 covers 15 residues. The CDR3 loop is CASSPTGQDLSPLHF. CDR3 nucleotides: TGTGCCAGCAGCCCCACGGGACAGGACCTTTCACCCCTCCACTTT.

The rearrangement uses TRBV2 and TRBJ1-1; D is ambiguous. Germline V lookup: CDR1 SNHLY, CDR2 FYNNEI. This CDR3 contains 13 residues. V lost 7 bases and J 3 bases, leaving 12 bases between the germline ends. CDR3 amino acids: CASTPYPDTEAFF. The CDR3 region has the DNA TGTGCCAGCACCCCCTACCCGGACACTGAAGCTTTCTTT.

The chain employs TRBV4-3 and TRBJ1-4, with 9 bases aligning to TRBD1. The CDR3 consists of 15 residues. J was trimmed by 3 bases and V by 1 base; bases with no gene match: 0. Germline V gene lookup returns CDR1 LGHNA and CDR2 YSLEER. The chain's CDR3 is CASSQGTGANEKLFF. CDR3 in DNA: TGCGCCAGCAGCCAAGGGACAGGGGCTAATGAAAAACTGTTTTTT.

The rearrangement links TRBV7-9 to TRBJ2-3; D may correspond to TRBD1 or TRBD2 (6 bases each). The CDR3 spans 16 residues. Trimming pared 5 bases from V and 2 bases from J, leaving 17 bases between. Germline V gene sequence: CDR1 SEHNR, CDR2 FQNEAQ (reference sequence). The chain's CDR3 is CASSASGGGPTDTQYF. The CDR3 region has the DNA TGTGCCAGCAGCGCTAGTGGTGGGGGGCCCACAGATACGCAGTATTTT.

The chain carries TRBV11-3 and TRBJ2-7; tentative D call: TRBD2 (5 bases). V lost 3 bases and J 9 bases, leaving 18 bases between the germline ends. The CDR3 sequence is 14 residues long. Per the germline V gene, CDR1 is SGHNT and CDR2 is YENEEA. CDR3 nucleotides: TGTGCCAGCAGCTTGAGGGCCCGGAAATCGGCGCAGTACTTC. This encodes CASSLRARKSAQYF.